This T cell receptor beta chain was observed in a study of blood T cell repertoires in COVID-19. Study details: Acute and convalescent COVID-19 specimens originated in the United States, Italy and Spain. From T cells, B-cell-depleted T cells, or PBMCs came the material, which was cDNA or gDNA.

As originally analysed: Amplification of reference gene primers was used by the study to estimate nucleated cell counts. The protocol was immunoSEQ multiplex PCR, while the TCRdb copy is restricted to in-frame clones and leaves out a portion. V, J and clone size are those of that table, while D and trimming were read from the DNA. Here the sample spans 200,000 to 250,000 clones, more than 70% being singletons. The J segment lost 8 bases and the V segment lost 3 bases, leaving 10 bases of the junction unmatched. There are 14 residues in the CDR3. Germline assignment: CDR1 SGDLS and CDR2 YYNGEE. The rearrangement uses TRBV9 and TRBJ2-7, with TRBD1 matching over 8 bases. The sequencing sample was made of peripheral blood. The TCR originated in a woman of 80 years or more with acute or convalescent COVID-19. CDR3 DNA: TGTGCCAGCAGCGATCTCAGAACAGGGGGTCAGCAGTACTTC. Its protein is CASSDLRTGGQQYF.